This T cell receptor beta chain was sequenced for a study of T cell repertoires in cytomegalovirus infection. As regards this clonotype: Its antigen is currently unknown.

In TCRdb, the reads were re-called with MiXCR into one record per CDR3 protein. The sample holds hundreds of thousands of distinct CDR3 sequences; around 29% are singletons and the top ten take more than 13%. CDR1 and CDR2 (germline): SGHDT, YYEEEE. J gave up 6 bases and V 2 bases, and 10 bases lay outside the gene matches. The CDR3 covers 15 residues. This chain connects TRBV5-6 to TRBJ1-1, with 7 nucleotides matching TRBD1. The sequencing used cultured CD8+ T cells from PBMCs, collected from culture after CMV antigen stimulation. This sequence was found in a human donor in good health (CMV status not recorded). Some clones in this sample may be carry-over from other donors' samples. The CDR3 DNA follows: TGTGCCAGCAGCTTCTCTGGAGGGGGCAAGGCTGAAGCTTTCTTT. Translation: CASSFSGGGKAEAFF.